This is a list of T cell receptor beta chains from one sample in a study of blood T cell repertoires in COVID-19. Repertoires were generated with immunoSEQ multiplex PCR, while TCRdb's copy carries only in-frame clones and drops some. The table includes under 85,000 clones, about 83% detected once. Sequences were obtained from peripheral blood. The receptors come from a man aged 80 or over with active or convalescent COVID-19. The CDR3 runs from the conserved cysteine through the conserved F or W. D genes are given only for firm matches. Clone size is given for some rows only: seen once, a few or many times, or a class if the clone is expanded.

j_gene: TRBJ1-5
v_gene: TRBV6-1
d_gene: NA
abundance: NA
CDR3nt: TGTGCCAGCAGTGAATTAGGGGCAGGAGGCAATCAGCCCCAGCATTTT
CDR3aa: CASSELGAGGNQPQHF

j_gene: TRBJ1-2
v_gene: TRBV29-1
d_gene: TRBD1
abundance: NA
CDR3nt: TGCAGCGCCCAGGGGGCAGAGGGCTACACCTTC
CDR3aa: CSAQGAEGYTF

j_gene: TRBJ1-2
v_gene: TRBV30
d_gene: TRBD1
abundance: NA
CDR3nt: TGTGCCTGCGAGACAGGGAAACTCTATGGCTACACCTTC
CDR3aa: CACETGKLYGYTF

j_gene: TRBJ2-6
v_gene: TRBV29-1
d_gene: TRBD1
abundance: NA
CDR3nt: TGCAGCGTTTCAGGACAGGGCTCTGGGGCCAACGTCCTGACTTTC
CDR3aa: CSVSGQGSGANVLTF

j_gene: TRBJ1-6
v_gene: TRBV6-5
d_gene: TRBD1
abundance: NA
CDR3nt: TGTGCCAGCAGGGACAGGGGAGGGTCTCCCCTCCACTTT
CDR3aa: CASRDRGGSPLHF

j_gene: TRBJ1-2
v_gene: TRBV5-1
d_gene: NA
abundance: NA
CDR3nt: TGCGCCAGCAGCTTGGAACAGGTCTACGGCTACACCTTC
CDR3aa: CASSLEQVYGYTF

j_gene: TRBJ2-1
v_gene: TRBV5-1
d_gene: TRBD2
abundance: NA
CDR3nt: TGCGCCAGCAGCTTGTTGACTAGCGGGGAAGGTGAGCAGTTCTTC
CDR3aa: CASSLLTSGEGEQFF

j_gene: TRBJ2-2
v_gene: TRBV11-2
d_gene: NA
abundance: NA
CDR3nt: TGTGCCAGCAGTCCCACGTGGGGGGATACCGATGGGGAGCTGTTTTTT
CDR3aa: CASSPTWGDTDGELFF

j_gene: TRBJ2-5
v_gene: TRBV6-1
d_gene: TRBD2
abundance: NA
CDR3nt: TGTGCCAGCAGTGATCGGGCTAGCGGGAGACGGGAGACCCAGTACTTC
CDR3aa: CASSDRASGRRETQYF

j_gene: TRBJ2-3
v_gene: TRBV6-6
d_gene: TRBD2
abundance: NA
CDR3nt: TGTGCCAGCAGTCTAGGTCGGACTAGCGGGTACACAGATACGCAGTATTTT
CDR3aa: CASSLGRTSGYTDTQYF

j_gene: TRBJ1-1
v_gene: TRBV5-4
d_gene: TRBD1
abundance: NA
CDR3nt: TGTGCCAGCAGCCCGGGACAGCGGAACACTGAAGCTTTCTTT
CDR3aa: CASSPGQRNTEAFF

j_gene: TRBJ2-1
v_gene: TRBV4-1
d_gene: NA
abundance: NA
CDR3nt: TGCGCCAGCAGCCAAGGTAGTTTTCGCTACAATGAGCAGTTCTTC
CDR3aa: CASSQGSFRYNEQFF

j_gene: TRBJ2-5
v_gene: TRBV5-1
d_gene: TRBD1
abundance: NA
CDR3nt: TGCGCCAGCAGCTTGGGACAGGGGGCGAGGGCGACCCAGTACTTC
CDR3aa: CASSLGQGARATQYF

j_gene: TRBJ2-3
v_gene: TRBV5-5
d_gene: TRBD2
abundance: few
CDR3nt: TGTGCCAGCAGCTCTAGCGGGGGCACAGATACGCAGTATTTT
CDR3aa: CASSSSGGTDTQYF

j_gene: TRBJ2-1
v_gene: TRBV6-5
d_gene: TRBD1
abundance: NA
CDR3nt: TGTGCCAGCAGTCACAGGGGGCGGGGGTTTGATGAGCAGTTCTTC
CDR3aa: CASSHRGRGFDEQFF

j_gene: TRBJ1-6
v_gene: TRBV5-5
d_gene: NA
abundance: NA
CDR3nt: TGTGCCAGCAGCTCACCAGGGAACCCTTCTTATAATTCACCCCTCCACTTT
CDR3aa: CASSSPGNPSYNSPLHF

j_gene: TRBJ1-5
v_gene: TRBV18
d_gene: TRBD1
abundance: NA
CDR3nt: TGTGCCAGCTCACCGGGACAGGGCCATCAGCCCCAGCATTTT
CDR3aa: CASSPGQGHQPQHF

j_gene: TRBJ2-3
v_gene: TRBV7-7
d_gene: NA
abundance: NA
CDR3nt: TGTGCCAGCAGCTTAGCGGGGCGCCGCACAGATACGCAGTATTTT
CDR3aa: CASSLAGRRTDTQYF

j_gene: TRBJ2-5
v_gene: TRBV6-5
d_gene: TRBD1
abundance: NA
CDR3nt: TGTGCCAGCAGGCCGACAGGGGGGGTGAAGACCCAGTACTTC
CDR3aa: CASRPTGGVKTQYF

j_gene: TRBJ2-1
v_gene: TRBV30
d_gene: TRBD2
abundance: few
CDR3nt: TGTGCCTGGCAAGCTGGACTAGGGTACAATGAGCAGTTCTTC
CDR3aa: CAWQAGLGYNEQFF

j_gene: TRBJ2-1
v_gene: TRBV19
d_gene: TRBD2
abundance: NA
CDR3nt: TGTGCCAGTAGTATTACGGGTAGCGGGGGGGCCAATGAGCAGTTCTTC
CDR3aa: CASSITGSGGANEQFF

j_gene: TRBJ2-5
v_gene: TRBV2
d_gene: NA
abundance: NA
CDR3nt: TGTGCCAGCAGTCGGACAGCGTCGTTGGAGACCCAGTACTTC
CDR3aa: CASSRTASLETQYF

j_gene: TRBJ2-7
v_gene: TRBV28
d_gene: TRBD2
abundance: NA
CDR3nt: TGTGCCAGCAGTTGGGGGCTAGCGGGCTACGAGCAGTACTTC
CDR3aa: CASSWGLAGYEQYF

j_gene: TRBJ2-6
v_gene: TRBV7-2
d_gene: NA
abundance: NA
CDR3nt: TGTGCCAGCAGCTTAAGTACGACAGGTGGCTCTGGGGCCAACGTCCTGACTTTC
CDR3aa: CASSLSTTGGSGANVLTF

j_gene: TRBJ1-6
v_gene: TRBV7-9
d_gene: TRBD1
abundance: few
CDR3nt: TGTGCCAGCAGCGGACAGGGCGACAATTCACCCCTCCACTTT
CDR3aa: CASSGQGDNSPLHF

j_gene: TRBJ1-1
v_gene: TRBV6-5
d_gene: NA
abundance: NA
CDR3nt: TGTGCCAGCAGTTCAGGCCTGAACACTGAAGCTTTCTTT
CDR3aa: CASSSGLNTEAFF

j_gene: TRBJ1-2
v_gene: TRBV7-8
d_gene: NA
abundance: once
CDR3nt: TGTGCCAGCAGCTTACCGGAGGGCTATGGCTACACCTTC
CDR3aa: CASSLPEGYGYTF

j_gene: TRBJ2-5
v_gene: TRBV3-1/TRBV3-2
d_gene: NA
abundance: NA
CDR3nt: TGTGCCAGCAGCCAAATGTGGCGGGGAAGGTACCAAGAGACCCAGTACTTC
CDR3aa: CASSQMWRGRYQETQYF

j_gene: TRBJ1-2
v_gene: TRBV30
d_gene: TRBD1
abundance: NA
CDR3nt: TGTGCCTGGAGTGTAGGACAGGGGAAGGGTGGCTACACCTTC
CDR3aa: CAWSVGQGKGGYTF

j_gene: TRBJ1-4
v_gene: TRBV2
d_gene: TRBD1
abundance: NA
CDR3nt: TGTGCCAGCAGCTACCGGGACAGTCTGTTTTTT
CDR3aa: CASSYRDSLFF

j_gene: TRBJ2-5
v_gene: TRBV5-4
d_gene: NA
abundance: NA
CDR3nt: TGTGCCAGCAGCCGAGCTTGGAGGGCATCGGGGGAGACCCAGTACTTC
CDR3aa: CASSRAWRASGETQYF

j_gene: TRBJ1-1
v_gene: TRBV19
d_gene: NA
abundance: NA
CDR3nt: TGTGCCAGTAGTCAGGACAAATACACTGAAGCTTTCTTT
CDR3aa: CASSQDKYTEAFF

j_gene: TRBJ1-1
v_gene: TRBV9
d_gene: NA
abundance: few
CDR3nt: TGTGCCAGCAGACCTCAGGAGGGGAGCACTGAAGCTTTCTTT
CDR3aa: CASRPQEGSTEAFF

j_gene: TRBJ2-3
v_gene: TRBV9
d_gene: NA
abundance: few
CDR3nt: TGTGCCAGCAGCGTAGTAACAGATACGCAGTATTTT
CDR3aa: CASSVVTDTQYF

j_gene: TRBJ1-3
v_gene: TRBV4-1
d_gene: NA
abundance: NA
CDR3nt: TGCGCCAGCAGCCAACTGGAGAGGGGAAACACCATATATTTT
CDR3aa: CASSQLERGNTIYF

j_gene: TRBJ1-5
v_gene: TRBV2
d_gene: TRBD1
abundance: once
CDR3nt: TGTGCCAGCAGTGGAACAGGGGGAAGTCAGCCCCAGCATTTT
CDR3aa: CASSGTGGSQPQHF

j_gene: TRBJ2-2
v_gene: TRBV5-1
d_gene: NA
abundance: once
CDR3nt: TGCGCCAGCAGAGGAGCGCGAGCGAACACCGGGGAGCTGTTTTTT
CDR3aa: CASRGARANTGELFF

j_gene: TRBJ2-7
v_gene: TRBV6-1
d_gene: NA
abundance: NA
CDR3nt: TGTGCCAGCAGTGAGCTTAGGGGGGGCTACGAGCAGTACTTC
CDR3aa: CASSELRGGYEQYF

j_gene: TRBJ1-5
v_gene: TRBV10-3
d_gene: TRBD1
abundance: NA
CDR3nt: TGTGCCATCAAGGGACAGGGTGTGGATCAGCCCCAGCATTTT
CDR3aa: CAIKGQGVDQPQHF

j_gene: TRBJ2-7
v_gene: TRBV19
d_gene: TRBD1
abundance: NA
CDR3nt: TGTGCCAGTAGTAATTCCGGGACAGGGGGCTTCGAGCAGTACTTC
CDR3aa: CASSNSGTGGFEQYF

j_gene: TRBJ2-7
v_gene: TRBV5-4
d_gene: NA
abundance: NA
CDR3nt: TGTGCCAGCAGCTTGAATCAGGGAATCTCCTACGAGCAGTACTTC
CDR3aa: CASSLNQGISYEQYF

j_gene: TRBJ2-7
v_gene: TRBV11-2
d_gene: NA
abundance: NA
CDR3nt: TGTGCCAGCAGCAGCCTGGGCACTAGCTCCTACGAGCAGTACTTC
CDR3aa: CASSSLGTSSYEQYF

j_gene: TRBJ2-3
v_gene: TRBV18
d_gene: NA
abundance: NA
CDR3nt: TGTGCCAGCTCACCAAGGCGGAGCCCTAGCACAGATACGCAGTATTTT
CDR3aa: CASSPRRSPSTDTQYF

j_gene: TRBJ1-3
v_gene: TRBV7-6
d_gene: NA
abundance: NA
CDR3nt: TGTGCCAGCAGCGCGGCTAGCTCTGGAAACACCATATATTTT
CDR3aa: CASSAASSGNTIYF

j_gene: TRBJ2-2
v_gene: TRBV7-2
d_gene: NA
abundance: NA
CDR3nt: TGTGCCAGCAGCTCACCCGGGAACACCGGGGAGCTGTTTTTT
CDR3aa: CASSSPGNTGELFF

j_gene: TRBJ2-7
v_gene: TRBV15
d_gene: TRBD2
abundance: once
CDR3nt: TGTGCCACCAGCAGACCTGGGGGGACTAGCGGAGCCTACGAGCAGTACTTC
CDR3aa: CATSRPGGTSGAYEQYF

j_gene: TRBJ1-2
v_gene: TRBV24-1
d_gene: NA
abundance: NA
CDR3nt: TGTGCCACCAGTGAGCCGACAGTAAGCTATGGCTACACCTTC
CDR3aa: CATSEPTVSYGYTF

j_gene: TRBJ2-2
v_gene: TRBV5-1
d_gene: TRBD2
abundance: NA
CDR3nt: TGCGCCAGCAGCTTGGCCGGGACTAGGATCCGGGAGCTGTTTTTT
CDR3aa: CASSLAGTRIRELFF

j_gene: TRBJ2-3
v_gene: TRBV29-1
d_gene: TRBD2
abundance: NA
CDR3nt: TGCAGCGTTGGGGGGACTAGCGATACAGATACGCAGTATTTT
CDR3aa: CSVGGTSDTDTQYF

j_gene: TRBJ2-5
v_gene: TRBV4-3
d_gene: TRBD2
abundance: once
CDR3nt: TGCGCCAGCAGCCAAGTATTCGGCGGGAGCGAGACCCAGTACTTC
CDR3aa: CASSQVFGGSETQYF

j_gene: TRBJ1-1
v_gene: TRBV6-4
d_gene: NA
abundance: NA
CDR3nt: TGTGCCAGCAGCCTACAGAGGAACACTGAAGCTTTCTTT
CDR3aa: CASSLQRNTEAFF

j_gene: TRBJ2-7
v_gene: TRBV7-2
d_gene: TRBD2
abundance: NA
CDR3nt: TGTGCCAGCAGCTTAAGGCCAGGGAGGGTCTACGAGCAGTACTTC
CDR3aa: CASSLRPGRVYEQYF

j_gene: TRBJ2-3
v_gene: TRBV27
d_gene: TRBD2
abundance: NA
CDR3nt: TGTGCCACAGGGGTAGCGGGAGAGCCTACGCAGTATTTT
CDR3aa: CATGVAGEPTQYF

j_gene: TRBJ2-2
v_gene: TRBV28
d_gene: NA
abundance: NA
CDR3nt: TGTGCCAGCCATAGGAGAGACAGAAACACCGGGGAGCTGTTTTTT
CDR3aa: CASHRRDRNTGELFF

j_gene: TRBJ1-1
v_gene: TRBV10-3
d_gene: NA
abundance: NA
CDR3nt: TGTGCCATCAGTGGTTCCAGGGGAAGCACTGAAGCTTTCTTT
CDR3aa: CAISGSRGSTEAFF